These 24 T cell receptor beta chains came from one sample sequenced in a study of early T cells in non-severe SARS-CoV-2 infection (dated by TCRdb to 2020 to 2022). Libraries came from 5' RACE. TCRdb records NextSeq 500 as the sequencer. Through fastp at Q25 and MiXCR, TCRdb rebuilt clones from the public reads, retaining in-frame beta chains. Each entry is one CDR3 protein sequence, shown with its most common DNA and genes. The sample includes some 61,000 distinct CDR3 sequences, with over 10% observed a single time. Roughly 8.3% of the sample is in the top ten clones. The sequenced sample consisted of whole blood. These receptors originate from an adult who was a healthcare worker with PCR-confirmed SARS-CoV-2 infection or an uninfected control (not recorded which).

The V gene is TRBV7-8, the J gene TRBJ2-1, with TRBD1 matching over 8 bases. J gave up 2 bases and V 5 bases, and 11 bases lay outside the gene matches. CDR1 is SGHVS, CDR2 FQNEAQ, per germline. CDR3 size: 17 residues. CDR3 bases: TGTGCCAGCAGCCCGATCCGAGCAGGGGGCGCCTACAATGAGCAGTTCTTC. Its protein product is CASSPIRAGGAYNEQFF.

This rearrangement joins TRBV28 to TRBJ1-4; D not resolved. Trimming left V 7 bases short and J 7 bases short, with 19 bases between. The CDR3 is 15 amino acids. Per the germline V gene, CDR1 is MDHEN and CDR2 is SYDVKM. CDR3 in DNA: TGTGCCAGCAATCCTTTCTCCGGAAAGCCTGAAAAACTGTTTTTT. Translating it yields CASNPFSGKPEKLFF.

The chain couples TRBV7-9 to TRBJ1-4; TRBD1 might be the D (6 bases). Germline CDR1 reads SEHNR; CDR2 reads FQNEAQ (reference sequence). CDR3 length equals 17 residues. V dropped 2 bases and J dropped 3 bases, with 16 bases sitting between them. CDR3 region: CASSLRLGALANEKLFF. The CDR3 region has the DNA TGTGCCAGCAGCTTACGGTTGGGGGCGCTGGCTAATGAAAAACTGTTTTTT.

This clonotype was seen more than once but under ten times. The chain recombines TRBV7-2 with TRBJ2-1, with 8 positions matching TRBD1. Trimming took 3 bases from V and 10 from J; bases not matched to a gene: 11. Germline V gene data show CDR1 as SGHTA and CDR2 as FQGNSA. The CDR3 is 15 residues long. CDR3 in amino acids: CASSFGRGLAGEQFF. Here the CDR3 DNA reads TGTGCCAGCAGCTTTGGCAGGGGGCTGGCGGGAGAGCAGTTCTTC.

The chain links TRBV28 to TRBJ2-7; 13 bases agree with TRBD2. This CDR3 contains 15 residues. V gave up 3 bases and J gave up 7 bases; unmatched junction bases: 6. Germline V gene lookup returns CDR1 MDHEN and CDR2 SYDVKM. CDR3 protein: CASSFSLAGGYEQYF. CDR3 coding DNA: TGTGCCAGCAGTTTTTCACTAGCGGGAGGGTATGAGCAGTACTTC.

This clonotype was picked up many times. The chain recombines TRBV28 with TRBJ1-5; D ambiguous. Trimming cost V 9 bases and J 5 bases, with 11 bases left between them. Germline V CDR1 and CDR2: MDHEN, SYDVKM. This CDR3 region has 12 residues. The CDR3 DNA reads TGTGCCAGTAATCCCCAACATCAGCCCCAGCATTTT. Translating gives CASNPQHQPQHF. The variable domain in full, with the rest retrieved from reference TRBV28 and TRBJ1-5, is DVKVTQSSRYLVKRTGEKVFLECVQDMDHENMFWYRQDPGLGLRLIYFSYDVKMKEKGDIPEGYSVSREKKERFSLILESASTNQTSMYLCASNPQHQPQHFGDGTRLSIL.

This clonotype has at least ten counts. The chain couples TRBV6-2 or TRBV6-3 to TRBJ1-1; D remains unclear. V was pared by 3 bases and J by 4 bases, with 3 bases between. The CDR3 contains 11 residues. CDR1 and CDR2 from the germline V gene are MNHEY and SVGEGT. CDR3 sequence: CASSYPTEAFF. CDR3 bases: TGTGCCAGCAGTTATCCCACTGAAGCTTTCTTT.

The sample holds many counts of this clonotype. This rearrangement joins TRBV6-4 to TRBJ2-1, with D maybe TRBD2 (6 bases). The CDR3 spans 17 residues. In germline, CDR1 is MRHNA, CDR2 SNTAGT. V lost 0 bases to trimming and J lost 0 bases, with 12 bases between them. CDR3 loop: CASSDSFGGSSYNEQFF. The DNA of the CDR3 is TGTGCCAGCAGTGACTCCTTCGGGGGAAGCTCCTACAATGAGCAGTTCTTC.

This clonotype came up many times. This sequence joins TRBV7-9 and TRBJ2-3, with TRBD2 matching over 7 bases. The V and J ends lost 3 bases and 0 bases, in that order; junction bases with no gene match: 6. Germline CDR1 is SEHNR and CDR2 is FQNEAQ (reference sequence). The CDR3 runs 16 residues. CDR3 region: CASSFNEAGSTDTQYF. CDR3 DNA sequence: TGTGCCAGCAGCTTCAATGAAGCGGGAAGCACAGATACGCAGTATTTT. Together with reference TRBV7-9 and TRBJ2-3, the CDR3 gives the full variable domain: DTGVSQNPRHKITKRGQNVTFRCDPISEHNRLYWYRQTLGQGPEFLTYFQNEAQLEKSRLLSDRFSAERPKGSFSTLEIQRTEQGDSAMYLCASSFNEAGSTDTQYFGPGTRLTVL.

This clonotype was recorded at least ten times. The V call is TRBV28, the J call TRBJ1-2; D is ambiguous. The germline V and J ends were trimmed by 6 bases and 4 bases, with 12 bases remaining between them. Germline lookup yields CDR1 MDHEN and CDR2 SYDVKM. The CDR3 is made up of 13 amino acids. The CDR3: CASSSQGVYGYTF. The DNA of the CDR3 is TGTGCCAGCAGCTCTCAAGGCGTCTATGGCTACACCTTC.

This clonotype came up a few times. The genes are TRBV29-1 and TRBJ1-2; 8 nucleotides line up with TRBD1. Trimming at V came to 4 bases and at J to 7 bases, leaving 5 bases not matched to a gene. The CDR3 covers 12 residues. Germline CDR1 and CDR2: SQVTM and ANQGSEA. The CDR3 DNA sequence: TGCAGCGTTGCCGACAGGGGTCTTGGCTACACCTTC. Amino acids: CSVADRGLGYTF.

A remark on this clonotype: A much larger clone sits a single nucleotide away, making a read error possible. The rearrangement joins TRBV7-9 to TRBJ1-2, with D possibly being TRBD1 (6 bases). The CDR3 is 13 residues long. The germline V gene encodes CDR1 SEHNR and CDR2 FQNEAQ (reference sequence). Written as DNA, the CDR3 is TGTGCCGGCAGCTTAGGACAGAGCTATGGCTACACCTTC. It encodes CAGSLGQSYGYTF. Looking up the rest from reference TRBV7-9 and TRBJ1-2 gives the full variable domain: DTGVSQNPRHKITKRGQNVTFRCDPISEHNRLYWYRQTLGQGPEFLTYFQNEAQLEKSRLLSDRFSAERPKGSFSTLEIQRTEQGDSAMYLCAGSLGQSYGYTFGSGTRLTVV.

The chain combines TRBV5-1 with TRBJ2-7; 8 positions agree with TRBD1. The ends lost 0 bases at V and 3 bases at J; junction bases unmatched: 8. The CDR3 is 16 residues long. Germline V CDR1 and CDR2: SGHRS, YFSETQ. CDR3 region: CASSLDVGTGYYEQYF. CDR3 nucleotides: TGCGCCAGCAGCTTGGATGTAGGGACAGGATACTACGAGCAGTACTTC.

The CDR3 reads CSLQQGPNTEAFF. The CDR3 DNA follows: TGCAGCCTTCAACAGGGACCGAACACTGAAGCTTTCTTT. This chain uses TRBV29-1 with TRBJ1-1; tentatively, D is TRBD1 (6 bases). Trimming pared 8 bases from V and 1 base from J, leaving 14 bases between. CDR1 SQVTM and CDR2 ANQGSEA come from the germline V gene. The CDR3 contains 13 residues.

This clonotype was seen many times. The chain recombines TRBV18 with TRBJ1-2; the D gene is possibly TRBD1 (5 bases). Germline-derived CDR1 and CDR2 are KGHSH and LQKENI. The CDR3 loop spans 13 amino acids. Trimming took off 2 bases at V and 3 bases at J, with 7 bases between the two ends. The CDR3: CASSPTTDYGYTF. DNA for the CDR3: TGTGCCAGCTCACCAACGACAGACTATGGCTACACCTTC.

This clonotype was counted at least ten times. This chain joins TRBV20-1 and TRBJ2-7, with TRBD2 matching over 9 bases. The ends lost 0 bases at V and 2 bases at J; junction bases unmatched: 11. Per germline, CDR1 DFQATT and CDR2 SNEGSKA (reference sequence). The CDR3 sequence is 17 residues long. DNA for the CDR3: TGCAGTGCTAGAGAACCAGCGCCTAGCGGGATCCCCTACGAGCAGTACTTC. Translating gives CSAREPAPSGIPYEQYF.

V and J are TRBV7-9 and TRBJ1-2, with a possible D match to TRBD1 (6 bases). Trimming stripped 5 bases from V and 6 bases from J, with 13 bases between. This CDR3 spans 13 amino acids. The germline CDR1 and CDR2 sequences are SEHNR and FQNEAQ (reference sequence). The DNA for the CDR3 is TGTGCCAGCAGCCGCGACAGGAGCCATGGCTACACCTTC. Translating it yields CASSRDRSHGYTF.

CDR3 coding DNA: TGCGCCAGCAGTGGCGGACGTTACAATGAGCAGTTCTTC. It is translated as CASSGGRYNEQFF. The V call is TRBV10-2, the J call TRBJ2-1; D unclear. Per germline, CDR1 WSHSY and CDR2 SAAADI. The CDR3 length is 13 residues. With 4 bases removed from V and 4 bases from J, the gap between germline ends came to 8 bases.

The genes are TRBV29-1 and TRBJ2-7; unclear D gene. Germline V lookup: CDR1 SQVTM, CDR2 ANQGSEA. This CDR3 is 11 amino acids long. Trimming cost V 4 bases and J 4 bases, with 8 bases left between them. The CDR3 region is CSVADLYEQYF. The CDR3 DNA follows: TGCAGCGTTGCGGACCTTTACGAGCAGTACTTC.

On this clonotype: This sequence may be a read error, since a much larger clone differs from it by one base. Because it lacks the conserved phenylalanine or tryptophan at the end, this CDR3 is likely a read error. The gene calls are TRBV29-1 and TRBJ2-7; the match to TRBD1 covers 9 bases. This CDR3 comprises 14 residues. V was pared by 7 bases and J by 2 bases, with 9 bases of the junction left unmatched. Germline CDR1 SQVTM, CDR2 ANQGSEA. The CDR3 protein is CSASGTGRTYEQYS. The CDR3 DNA sequence: TGCAGCGCCTCCGGGACAGGGAGGACCTACGAGCAGTACTCC.

This rearrangement joins TRBV27 to TRBJ1-4, with D uncertain. This CDR3 region has 15 residues. Germline V lookup: CDR1 MNHEY, CDR2 SMNVEV (reference sequence). The V end lost 3 bases, the J end lost 8 bases, and 16 bases lay between the germline ends. The CDR3 loop is CASSFTRIVPEKLFF. In DNA form, the CDR3 reads TGTGCCAGCAGTTTCACGCGGATTGTCCCGGAAAAACTGTTTTTT.

In this sample, this clonotype turned up many times. J is TRBJ2-3 and V is TRBV6-5; D unclear. Trimming shortened V by 0 bases and J by 0 bases, and 10 bases separated the two germline ends. Germline lookup yields CDR1 MNHEY and CDR2 SVGAGI. This CDR3 is built from 16 residues. The CDR3 region has the DNA TGTGCCAGCAGTTACTCGCAGGCGATTAGCACAGATACGCAGTATTTT. Encoded protein: CASSYSQAISTDTQYF.

The chain combines TRBV27 with TRBJ1-1, with D uncertain. This CDR3 has 12 amino acids. CDR1 and CDR2 from the germline V gene are MNHEY and SMNVEV (reference sequence). Trimming cost V 6 bases and J 1 base, with 6 bases left between them. The CDR3 loop is CASSQRNTEAFF. The CDR3 bases are TGTGCCAGCAGCCAGAGGAACACTGAAGCTTTCTTT.

This clonotype has a handful of counts. V and J are TRBV20-1 and TRBJ2-5, with TRBD2 matching over 12 bases. Trimming cost V 6 bases and J 2 bases; bases outside gene matches: 7. CDR1 and CDR2 from the germline V gene are DFQATT and SNEGSKA (reference sequence). The CDR3 has 15 amino acids. This CDR3 reads CSARSLAGGQETQYF. The CDR3 nucleotides are TGCAGTGCCAGAAGTCTAGCGGGAGGGCAAGAGACCCAGTACTTC.